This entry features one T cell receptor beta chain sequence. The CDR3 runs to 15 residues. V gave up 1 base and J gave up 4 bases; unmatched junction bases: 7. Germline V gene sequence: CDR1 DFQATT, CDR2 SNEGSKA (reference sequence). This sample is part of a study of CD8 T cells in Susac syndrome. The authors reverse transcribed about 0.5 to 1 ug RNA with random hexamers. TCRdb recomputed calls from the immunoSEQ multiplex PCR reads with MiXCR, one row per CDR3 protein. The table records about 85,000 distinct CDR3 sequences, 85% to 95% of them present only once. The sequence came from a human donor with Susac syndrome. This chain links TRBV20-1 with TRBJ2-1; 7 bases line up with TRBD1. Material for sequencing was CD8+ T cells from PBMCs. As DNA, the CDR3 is TGCAGTGCTAGAGGGGGGACAGCCGAATACAATGAGCAGTTCTTC. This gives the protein CSARGGTAEYNEQFF.